Each of the 22 T cell receptor beta chains below was sequenced from the same sample in a study of T cells in Graves' hyperthyroidism and ophthalmopathy. Authors of the study amplified TCR beta CDR3 regions from RNA transcripts. A set of HTBI primers served as the primers for a first-round RT-PCR of the TCR CDR3. In TCRdb, the multiplex PCR reads were re-called with MiXCR into one record per CDR3 protein. The table has 700,000 to 950,000 distinct CDR3 sequences, around 40% seen once; the top ten hold around 32%. The sample taken for sequencing was blood. Source of these receptors: a middle-aged woman with Graves' hyperthyroidism.

The chain employs TRBV25-1 and TRBJ1-1; 8 nucleotides match TRBD1. This CDR3 is 14 amino acids long. Germline CDR1 and CDR2: MGHDK and SYGVNS. CDR3 loop: CASGSGTGRTEAFF. The CDR3 DNA is TGTGCTAGTGGTTCTGGGACAGGAAGAACTGAAGCTTTCTTT.

To note about this clonotype: It is likely a read error, because the conserved phenylalanine at the end of the CDR3 is missing. V and J are TRBV15 and TRBJ1-1; no definite D call. Germline CDR1 LNHNV, CDR2 YYDKDF (reference sequence). The CDR3 is made up of 13 amino acids. V lost 1 base, J lost 5 bases, and 8 bases lay in between. For the CDR3, the DNA is TGTGCCACCAGCAGAGGGGTGGGTACTGAAGCTTTCTCT. It specifies CATSRGVGTEAFS.

A note on this clonotype: One junction end disagrees with the germline gene, perhaps due to a read error. The chain has TRBV28 and TRBJ2-7; D is perhaps TRBD1 or TRBD2 (5 bases each). The CDR3 covers 13 residues. The germline V gene encodes CDR1 MDHEN and CDR2 SYDVKM. The CDR3 sequence: CASRYGTNYGQYF. For the CDR3, the DNA is TGTGCCAGCAGGTACGGGACCAACTACGGGCAGTACTTC.

V gene TRBV9 combines with J gene TRBJ2-5; 8 nucleotides match TRBD2. The germline CDR1 and CDR2 sequences are SGDLS and YYNGEE. This CDR3 spans 20 amino acids. Trimming removed 0 bases from V and 3 bases from J; junction bases left unmatched: 19. The DNA for the CDR3 is TGTGCCAGCAGCGTAGAAGGCCTTTCGGCCGGGAGGGGCCCTAAAGAGACCCAGTACTTC. Its translation: CASSVEGLSAGRGPKETQYF. The full variable domain, with the rest looked up from reference TRBV9 and TRBJ2-5, is DSGVTQTPKHLITATGQRVTLRCSPRSGDLSVYWYQQSLDQGLQFLIQYYNGEERAKGNILERFSAQQFPDLHSELNLSSLELGDSALYFCASSVEGLSAGRGPKETQYFGPGTRLLVL.

This clonotype was seen at least ten times. The V call is TRBV2, the J call TRBJ2-5; the D is unclear. Trimming took off 3 bases at V and 5 bases at J, with 10 bases between the two ends. This CDR3 contains 13 residues. The V gene's germline CDR1 is SNHLY and CDR2 FYNNEI. CDR3 in DNA: TGTGCCAGCAGTGAGGCTTTACTGGAGACCCAGTACTTC. This sequence encodes CASSEALLETQYF.

The chain uses TRBV10-2 and TRBJ1-2; D gene uncertain. Looked up from germline, CDR1 is WSHSY and CDR2 is SAAADI. The CDR3 is 14 amino acids. Trimming removed 6 bases from V and 2 bases from J, with 13 bases in between. The CDR3 DNA is TGCGCCAGCAGCTGGGAGGAAAGGAACTATGGCTACACCTTC. This gives the protein CASSWEERNYGYTF.

The chain combines TRBV7-3 with TRBJ1-6; D not resolved. CDR1 SGHTA and CDR2 FQGTGA come from the germline V gene. V dropped 2 bases and J dropped 12 bases, with 8 bases sitting between them. The CDR3 is made up of 12 amino acids. The CDR3 DNA sequence: TGTGCCAGCAGCTTATCTGGCGGACCCCTCCACTTT. It encodes CASSLSGGPLHF. Based on the CDR3 plus reference TRBV7-3 and TRBJ1-6, the full variable domain is GAGVSQTPSNKVTEKGKYVELRCDPISGHTALYWYRQSLGQGPEFLIYFQGTGAADDSGLPNDRFFAVRPEGSVSTLKIQRTERGDSAVYLCASSLSGGPLHFGNGTRLTVT.

This clonotype was detected a few times. The genes are TRBV6-1 and TRBJ1-6; the D is unclear. The CDR3 spans 15 residues. Germline V gene sequence: CDR1 MNHNS, CDR2 SASEGT. With 0 bases removed from V and 17 bases from J, the gap between germline ends came to 20 bases. The DNA of the CDR3 is TGTGCCAGCAGTGAAGCTTTTGGTCGCCCGGGCGACGTCCACTTT. It translates to CASSEAFGRPGDVHF.

Details on this clonotype: A much larger clone is a single base away; this may be a read error. The V gene is TRBV20-1, the J gene TRBJ1-1; no firm D call. The germline V gene has CDR1 DFQATT and CDR2 SNEGSKA (reference sequence). This CDR3 is built from 12 residues. The V gene lost 5 bases and the J gene lost 4 bases, with 11 bases spanning the gap. In nucleotides, the CDR3 is TGCAGTGCTGTTTGGATGAGCACTGAAGCTTTCTTT. The encoded protein is CSAVWMSTEAFF.

In this sample, this clonotype turned up many times. The chain carries TRBV20-1 and TRBJ2-5; D possibly corresponds to TRBD1 (5 bases). The germline CDR1 and CDR2 sequences are DFQATT and SNEGSKA (reference sequence). V gave up 5 bases and J gave up 4 bases, with 14 bases separating them. The length of the CDR3 is 13 residues. This chain's CDR3 is CSAPAQGSETQYF. CDR3 DNA sequence: TGCAGTGCTCCCGCCCAGGGATCAGAGACCCAGTACTTC.

The chain links TRBV7-2 to TRBJ2-7; tentatively, D is TRBD2 (5 bases). V was trimmed by 5 bases and J by 4 bases, leaving 18 bases between them. Germline values: CDR1 SGHTA, CDR2 FQGNSA. The length of the CDR3 is 15 residues. CDR3 sequence (DNA): TGTGCCAGCAGCCCGCGGAGGCAGTTATGGTACGAGCAGTACTTC. It specifies CASSPRRQLWYEQYF. Full variable domain (rest looked up from reference TRBV7-2 and TRBJ2-7): GAGVSQSPSNKVTEKGKDVELRCDPISGHTALYWYRQSLGQGLEFLIYFQGNSAPDKSGLPSDRFSAERTGGSVSTLTIQRTQQEDSAVYLCASSPRRQLWYEQYFGPGTRLTVT.

This clonotype appeared many times. This chain links TRBV7-2 with TRBJ2-7; 7 bases are a match to TRBD2. The CDR3 sequence is 14 residues long. With 0 bases clipped from V and 2 bases from J, the junction kept 1 base outside the gene matches. Germline V gene lookup returns CDR1 SGHTA and CDR2 FQGNSA. In DNA, the CDR3 is TGTGCCAGCAGCTTAGCGGGGACTACCTACGAGCAGTACTTC. It is translated as CASSLAGTTYEQYF.

The chain joins TRBV11-2 to TRBJ2-2, with a possible D match to TRBD2 (5 bases). Trimming left V 1 base short and J 0 bases short, with 9 bases between. The CDR3 spans 16 residues. Germline V gene data show CDR1 as SGHAT and CDR2 as FQNNGV. The chain's CDR3 is CASSLAGLSNTGELFF. CDR3 bases: TGTGCCAGCAGCTTAGCGGGGTTATCGAACACCGGGGAGCTGTTTTTT.

This chain connects TRBV24-1 to TRBJ2-2, with 9 positions matching TRBD1. The CDR3 runs 15 residues. Trimming took 4 bases from V and 3 from J; bases not matched to a gene: 2. Germline V gene sequence: CDR1 KGHDR, CDR2 SFDVKD. CDR3 bases: TGTGCCACCAGTGAGACAGGGGGGGACACCGGGGAGCTGTTTTTT. It encodes CATSETGGDTGELFF.

This clonotype was detected many times. V is TRBV7-2 and J is TRBJ1-5; D might be TRBD1 (6 bases). The CDR3 totals 15 residues. The germline V gene encodes CDR1 SGHTA and CDR2 FQGNSA. V shed 5 bases and J shed 2 bases, with 13 bases lying between them. The CDR3 region has the DNA TGTGCCAGCAGCCAACAGGGAATTGGCAATCAGCCCCAGCATTTT. Amino acid sequence: CASSQQGIGNQPQHF.

This clonotype was observed a few times. V is TRBV7-8 and J is TRBJ2-5, with D unclear. This CDR3 is 13 amino acids long. Trimming took off 6 bases at V and 4 bases at J, with 12 bases between the two ends. Germline V gene data show CDR1 as SGHVS and CDR2 as FQNEAQ. The CDR3 bases are TGTGCCAGCAGTGGTCAGTGGGGAGAGACCCAGTACTTC. Translation: CASSGQWGETQYF.

The chain uses TRBV6-5 and TRBJ2-5, with D perhaps matching TRBD1 (5 bases). The germline V gene encodes CDR1 MNHEY and CDR2 SVGAGI. V was pared by 4 bases and J by 5 bases, with 14 bases between. The CDR3 loop spans 14 amino acids. DNA of the CDR3: TGTGCCAGCAGTTGCGACAGTCATGTGGAGACCCAGTACTTC. As protein: CASSCDSHVETQYF.

The chain has TRBV5-1 and TRBJ1-1, with 7 bases fitting TRBD1. The CDR3 covers 17 residues. CDR1 and CDR2 (germline): SGHRS, YFSETQ. V shed 3 bases, J shed 0 bases, and the junction held 11 bases outside the gene matches. This CDR3 is CASSWGTATKMNTEAFF. The CDR3 coding sequence is TGCGCCAGCAGCTGGGGGACAGCCACAAAAATGAACACTGAAGCTTTCTTT.

The chain recombines TRBV29-1 with TRBJ1-1; 7 bases are a match to TRBD1. With 7 bases clipped from V and 1 base from J, the junction kept 6 bases outside the gene matches. This CDR3 has 13 amino acids. Per the germline V gene, CDR1 is SQVTM and CDR2 is ANQGSEA. The CDR3 reads CSAEGTENTEAFF. CDR3 DNA: TGCAGCGCAGAAGGGACAGAGAACACTGAAGCTTTCTTT.

The rearrangement links TRBV20-1 to TRBJ2-5, with D possibly being TRBD1 (7 bases). Between the trimmed V and J ends, which lost 2 bases and 5 bases, there was a span of 18 bases. The CDR3 contains 15 residues. CDR1 and CDR2 from the germline V gene are DFQATT and SNEGSKA (reference sequence). CDR3 DNA: TGCAGTGCTAGACTGTACGAACAGGGGAGGGAGACCCAGTACTTC. As protein: CSARLYEQGRETQYF.

This chain uses TRBV6-9 with TRBJ1-1, with D unresolved. Looked up from germline, CDR1 is MNHGY and CDR2 is SVAAGI. Trimming shortened V by 11 bases and J by 1 base, and 14 bases separated the two germline ends. CDR3 length equals 13 residues. In DNA form, the CDR3 reads TGTGCCGGTCGATCCGACGGGAACACTGAAGCTTTCTTT. Translated, it gives CAGRSDGNTEAFF.

The CDR3 region has the DNA TGTGCCAGTGTTATAGGACAGTTTTCCGAGCAGTACTTC. Translation: CASVIGQFSEQYF. The V and J genes are TRBV2 and TRBJ2-7, with D tentatively TRBD1 (6 bases). The CDR3 extends over 13 amino acids. Trimming shortened V by 9 bases and J by 6 bases, and 18 bases separated the two germline ends. The germline V gene has CDR1 SNHLY and CDR2 FYNNEI. Combining the CDR3 with reference TRBV2 and TRBJ2-7 gives the whole variable domain EPEVTQTPSHQVTQMGQEVILRCVPISNHLYFYWYRQILGQKVEFLVSFYNNEISEKSEIFDDQFSVERPDGSNFTLKIRSTKLEDSAMYFCASVIGQFSEQYFGPGTRLTVT.